This TCR beta chain came from a study of cytomegalovirus exposure and HLA in healthy donors. With 60 Vbeta and 13 Jbeta primers, the PCR was carried out. Profiled with immunoSEQ multiplex PCR; TCRdb holds only in-frame clones, not every one. The sample consists of approximately 150,000 clones, 70% to 80% of them appearing once. Points from the study as a whole: In a later analysis, most CMV-associated TCR beta chains appeared HLA-restricted.

In the case of this clone: Its antigen is currently unknown.

Specimen: PBMCs. The receptor's source is a woman between 18 and 29 years old in good health and CMV-seropositive.

The CDR3 DNA reads TGTGCCTGGAGCGCCGAGGCTGAAGCTTTCTTT. Translated, it gives CAWSAEAEAFF. The chain links TRBV30 to TRBJ1-1; no reliable D call. Trimming left V 3 bases short and J 6 bases short, with 8 bases between. CDR1 is GTSNPN, CDR2 SVGIG, per germline (reference sequence). CDR3 length: 11 residues. Variable domain in full (rest from reference TRBV30 and TRBJ1-1): SQTIHQWPATLVQPVGSPLSLECTVEGTSNPNLYWYRQAAGRGLQLLFYSVGIGQISSEVPQNLSASRPQDRQFILSSKKLLLSDSGFYLCAWSAEAEAFFGQGTRLTVV.